The 4 T cell receptor beta chains below come from one sample, sequenced in a study of shared clonotypes between healthy human individuals. The repertoire was sequenced with immunoSEQ multiplex PCR; TCRdb's copy has only in-frame clones and lacks some. Here the sample spans over 400,000 clones, approximately 84% being singletons. Sequenced material: PBMCs. These receptors were obtained from a woman in her 40s in good health. Some clones in this sample may be carry-over from other donors' samples.

The chain has TRBV9 and TRBJ2-6; D unresolved. The CDR3 is made up of 14 amino acids. CDR1 is SGDLS and CDR2 is YYNGEE in the germline V gene. V lost 5 bases and J 1 base, leaving 7 bases between the germline ends. The chain's CDR3 is CASSNPSGANVLTF. DNA for the CDR3: TGTGCCAGCAGTAATCCGTCTGGGGCCAACGTCCTGACTTTC.

The DNA of the CDR3 is TGTGCCAGCAGTGAAGAGGGACAGGGGATCCCTGAAGCTTTCTTT. This sequence encodes CASSEEGQGIPEAFF. This chain joins TRBV6-1 and TRBJ1-1, with 10 nucleotides matching TRBD1. The CDR3 contains 15 residues. CDR1 and CDR2 from the germline V gene are MNHNS and SASEGT. With V trimmed by 1 base and J by 6 bases, 5 bases remained unmatched.

Only a few counts were recorded for this clone. The V and J genes are TRBV7-3 and TRBJ2-7; no clear D gene. This CDR3 is 13 amino acids long. V was trimmed by 0 bases and J by 4 bases, leaving 7 bases between them. Germline V CDR1 and CDR2: SGHTA, FQGTGA. CDR3 in DNA: TGTGCCAGCAGCTTAACTCTGGGTTACGAGCAGTACTTC. Protein product: CASSLTLGYEQYF.

The chain employs TRBV11-3 and TRBJ2-3, with D possibly called TRBD1 or TRBD2 (5 bases each). The length of the CDR3 is 15 residues. V was shortened by 4 bases and J by 6 bases, with 17 bases between the two germline ends. CDR1 and CDR2 from the germline V gene are SGHNT and YENEEA. Written as DNA, the CDR3 is TGTGCCAGCAGCTCGGGACCCCAGCCTCTGGATACGCAGTATTTT. Amino acids: CASSSGPQPLDTQYF. Filled out from reference TRBV11-3 and TRBJ2-3, the complete variable domain reads EAGVVQSPRYKIIEKKQPVAFWCNPISGHNTLYWYLQNLGQGPELLIRYENEEAVDDSQLPKDRFSAERLKGVDSTLKIQPAELGDSAVYLCASSSGPQPLDTQYFGPGTRLTVL.